These T cell receptor beta chains were read from a single sample in a study of blood T cell repertoires in COVID-19. TCRdb's copy holds only in-frame clones and misses some; the assay was immunoSEQ multiplex PCR. The table shows some 65,000 clones, with over 75% occurring only once. Sequencing input: peripheral blood. The source of these receptors is an elderly man with acute or convalescent COVID-19. The CDR3 runs from the conserved cysteine through the conserved F or W. The D gene is left open where the match is weak. Size values are once, few and many counts, or a class for expanded clones, and some rows have none.

clone_size: few; j_call: TRBJ1-2; v_call: TRBV4-2; d_call: TRBD1; cdr3_nt: TGTGCCAGCACCCATCAGGGGGATCCGGCGGGCTACACCTTC; cdr3_aa: CASTHQGDPAGYTF
clone_size: .; j_call: TRBJ1-3; v_call: TRBV5-1; d_call: .; cdr3_nt: TGCGCCAGCAGCTTGGCGGGGGTCGGAAACACCATATATTTT; cdr3_aa: CASSLAGVGNTIYF
clone_size: .; j_call: TRBJ2-5; v_call: TRBV2; d_call: TRBD2; cdr3_nt: TGTGCCAGGGGGGATGGGCTAGCGGGAGTTCGGGAGACCCAGTACTTC; cdr3_aa: CARGDGLAGVRETQYF
clone_size: .; j_call: TRBJ1-1; v_call: TRBV24-1; d_call: .; cdr3_nt: TGTGCCACCAGTGACTCGAACCGCGGGCGGGCTTTCTTT; cdr3_aa: CATSDSNRGRAFF
clone_size: .; j_call: TRBJ1-1; v_call: TRBV5-5; d_call: .; cdr3_nt: TGTGCCAGCAGCTTGGGATCGACAGCAAACACTGAAGCTTTCTTT; cdr3_aa: CASSLGSTANTEAFF
clone_size: .; j_call: TRBJ2-5; v_call: TRBV7-6; d_call: .; cdr3_nt: TGTGCCAGCAGCGACCCCCAGGGGCAAGAGACCCAGTACTTC; cdr3_aa: CASSDPQGQETQYF
clone_size: once; j_call: TRBJ2-7; v_call: TRBV18; d_call: .; cdr3_nt: TGTGCCAGCTCACCACGGAGCCCCCCAGAGCAGTACTTC; cdr3_aa: CASSPRSPPEQYF
clone_size: .; j_call: TRBJ2-7; v_call: TRBV3-1/TRBV3-2; d_call: .; cdr3_nt: TGTGCCAGCAGCCAACAGGGGACCGAGCAGTACTTC; cdr3_aa: CASSQQGTEQYF
clone_size: .; j_call: TRBJ2-3; v_call: TRBV10-3; d_call: TRBD1; cdr3_nt: TGTGCCATCAGCAGAGGGACAGGGAGTGTGGCAGATACGCAGTATTTT; cdr3_aa: CAISRGTGSVADTQYF
clone_size: .; j_call: TRBJ2-3; v_call: TRBV7-2; d_call: .; cdr3_nt: TGTGCCAGCAGCTTAGCCCTGAGACTCGGCACAGATACGCAGTATTTT; cdr3_aa: CASSLALRLGTDTQYF
clone_size: few; j_call: TRBJ1-5; v_call: TRBV3-1/TRBV3-2; d_call: TRBD1; cdr3_nt: TGTGCCAGCAGCCAAGCCAACCTACAGGGGCGCAATCAGCCCCAGCATTTT; cdr3_aa: CASSQANLQGRNQPQHF
clone_size: .; j_call: TRBJ2-5; v_call: TRBV6-6; d_call: TRBD1; cdr3_nt: TGTGCCAGCAGTAGGGACAGCATATCGTGGACCCAGTACTTC; cdr3_aa: CASSRDSISWTQYF
clone_size: .; j_call: TRBJ2-7; v_call: TRBV10-3; d_call: .; cdr3_nt: TGTGCCATCAGTGAGAGACAGGACGGCGAGCAGTACTTC; cdr3_aa: CAISERQDGEQYF
clone_size: .; j_call: TRBJ1-1; v_call: TRBV19; d_call: TRBD1; cdr3_nt: TGTGCCAGTAGTCGACAGGGAAGGGACACTGAAGCTTTCTTT; cdr3_aa: CASSRQGRDTEAFF
clone_size: .; j_call: TRBJ2-1; v_call: TRBV24-1; d_call: TRBD2; cdr3_nt: TGTGCCACCAGTACTCCTAGCGGGAGGTACAATGAGCAGTTCTTC; cdr3_aa: CATSTPSGRYNEQFF
clone_size: .; j_call: TRBJ1-2; v_call: TRBV6-5; d_call: .; cdr3_nt: TGTGCCAGCAGTTACGGTGGGGCAGGAATTAACTATGGCTACACCTTC; cdr3_aa: CASSYGGAGINYGYTF
clone_size: .; j_call: TRBJ2-7; v_call: TRBV5-1; d_call: TRBD2; cdr3_nt: TGCGCCAGCAGCTCTCCCCGGGGGGGCTACGAGCAGTACTTC; cdr3_aa: CASSSPRGGYEQYF
clone_size: .; j_call: TRBJ1-6; v_call: TRBV7-2; d_call: TRBD1; cdr3_nt: TGTGCCAGCAGCGCCGCCCTGACAGGGGCCCTGTTGGCCCTCCACTTT; cdr3_aa: CASSAALTGALLALHF
clone_size: .; j_call: TRBJ2-5; v_call: TRBV3-1/TRBV3-2; d_call: .; cdr3_nt: TGTGCCAGCAGCTTTTCCGGGACACAAGAGACCCAGTACTTC; cdr3_aa: CASSFSGTQETQYF
clone_size: .; j_call: TRBJ2-7; v_call: TRBV14; d_call: TRBD2; cdr3_nt: TGTGCCAGCAGCCTCGGGACTAGCGGGAGCTACGAGCAGTACTTC; cdr3_aa: CASSLGTSGSYEQYF
clone_size: .; j_call: TRBJ1-2; v_call: TRBV2; d_call: TRBD1; cdr3_nt: TGTGCCAGCAGTCCGGACAGGGTTCCCACCTTC; cdr3_aa: CASSPDRVPTF
clone_size: .; j_call: TRBJ2-5; v_call: TRBV7-2; d_call: .; cdr3_nt: TGTGCCAGCAGCGGAGGAAGGGCGGGTCGAGGAGAGACCCAGTACTTC; cdr3_aa: CASSGGRAGRGETQYF
clone_size: .; j_call: TRBJ1-5; v_call: TRBV7-2; d_call: TRBD1; cdr3_nt: TGTGCCAGCAGCCTCCGGACAGGGGGTCAGCCCCAGCATTTT; cdr3_aa: CASSLRTGGQPQHF
clone_size: .; j_call: TRBJ1-2; v_call: TRBV6-5; d_call: .; cdr3_nt: TGTGCCAGCAGTTCTCTCTATGGCTACACCTTC; cdr3_aa: CASSSLYGYTF
clone_size: .; j_call: TRBJ1-5; v_call: TRBV19; d_call: .; cdr3_nt: TGTGCCAGTAGTATACAGGGAAGCAGTCAGCCCCAGCATTTT; cdr3_aa: CASSIQGSSQPQHF
clone_size: .; j_call: TRBJ1-5; v_call: TRBV29-1; d_call: .; cdr3_nt: TGCAGCGTTCTTACAGGGAGCAATCAGCCCCAGCATTTT; cdr3_aa: CSVLTGSNQPQHF
clone_size: .; j_call: TRBJ1-1; v_call: TRBV18; d_call: TRBD1; cdr3_nt: TGTGCCAGCTCATTAACCAGGGGGCAAGGCACTGAAGCTTTCTTT; cdr3_aa: CASSLTRGQGTEAFF
clone_size: .; j_call: TRBJ1-4; v_call: TRBV12-3/TRBV12-4; d_call: .; cdr3_nt: TGTGCCAGCAAATCTAATAGTGAAAAACTGTTTTTT; cdr3_aa: CASKSNSEKLFF
clone_size: .; j_call: TRBJ2-7; v_call: TRBV27; d_call: TRBD2; cdr3_nt: TGTGCCAGCAGAGAACTAGCGGGAGCGTACGAGCAGTACTTC; cdr3_aa: CASRELAGAYEQYF
clone_size: .; j_call: TRBJ1-5; v_call: TRBV7-6; d_call: .; cdr3_nt: TGTGCCAGCAGCGTCGGACAGTCCGGCAATCAGCCTCAGCATTTT; cdr3_aa: CASSVGQSGNQPQHF
clone_size: .; j_call: TRBJ2-3; v_call: TRBV12-3/TRBV12-4; d_call: .; cdr3_nt: TGTGCCAGCAGACTTACGGATACGCAGTATTTT; cdr3_aa: CASRLTDTQYF
clone_size: .; j_call: TRBJ1-2; v_call: TRBV19; d_call: .; cdr3_nt: TGTGCCAGTAGTACCCTCACAGGGAACTATGGCTACACCTTC; cdr3_aa: CASSTLTGNYGYTF
clone_size: .; j_call: TRBJ2-7; v_call: TRBV6-6; d_call: TRBD2; cdr3_nt: TGTGCCAGCACCCCCGGCGGGGGGGTCTACGAGCAGTACTTC; cdr3_aa: CASTPGGGVYEQYF
clone_size: .; j_call: TRBJ2-1; v_call: TRBV27; d_call: .; cdr3_nt: .; cdr3_aa: CASSSSGGRINEQFF
clone_size: .; j_call: TRBJ2-7; v_call: TRBV19; d_call: TRBD2; cdr3_nt: TGTGCCAGTAGTAGGGTCCGGACTAGCTCCGGGGGAGAGCAGTACTTC; cdr3_aa: CASSRVRTSSGGEQYF
clone_size: once; j_call: TRBJ2-2; v_call: TRBV3-1/TRBV3-2; d_call: TRBD2; cdr3_nt: TGTGCCAGCCTTAAGCGGGAGAGTACCGGGGAGCTGTTTTTT; cdr3_aa: CASLKRESTGELFF
clone_size: .; j_call: TRBJ1-5; v_call: TRBV5-4; d_call: .; cdr3_nt: TGTGCCAGCAGCTTGGTCAGATTTCACAATCAGCCCCAGCATTTT; cdr3_aa: CASSLVRFHNQPQHF
clone_size: .; j_call: TRBJ1-1; v_call: TRBV15; d_call: TRBD1; cdr3_nt: TGTGCCAGCAAGGGGCGGCAGGGGGCTAGCACTGAAGCTTTCTTT; cdr3_aa: CASKGRQGASTEAFF
clone_size: once; j_call: TRBJ2-3; v_call: TRBV30; d_call: .; cdr3_nt: TGTGCCTGGCAAACATATACGCAGTATTTT; cdr3_aa: CAWQTYTQYF
clone_size: few; j_call: TRBJ1-1; v_call: TRBV27; d_call: .; cdr3_nt: TGTGCCAGCAATCGGGGAGGAGCGAACACTGAAGCTTTCTTT; cdr3_aa: CASNRGGANTEAFF
clone_size: .; j_call: TRBJ1-1; v_call: TRBV2; d_call: TRBD1; cdr3_nt: TGTGCCAGCAGGAGAGTACAGGGGGGCACTGAAGCTTTCTTT; cdr3_aa: CASRRVQGGTEAFF
clone_size: few; j_call: TRBJ1-4; v_call: TRBV10-2; d_call: .; cdr3_nt: TGCGCCAGCAGTGGGGGGGCAACTAATGAAAAACTGTTTTTT; cdr3_aa: CASSGGATNEKLFF
clone_size: .; j_call: TRBJ2-3; v_call: TRBV10-3; d_call: .; cdr3_nt: TGTGCCATCAGGGACGCGGGAACAGATACGCAGTATTTT; cdr3_aa: CAIRDAGTDTQYF
clone_size: once; j_call: TRBJ2-7; v_call: TRBV30; d_call: TRBD2; cdr3_nt: TGTGCCTGGAGTGTACTAGCGGCACGAGAGCAGTACTTC; cdr3_aa: CAWSVLAAREQYF
clone_size: .; j_call: TRBJ2-1; v_call: TRBV7-6; d_call: .; cdr3_nt: TGTGCCAGCAGCTTAGAAGCCTCGGGCAGGGGCAATGAGCAGTTCTTC; cdr3_aa: CASSLEASGRGNEQFF
clone_size: .; j_call: TRBJ2-7; v_call: TRBV6-5; d_call: TRBD1; cdr3_nt: TGTGCCAGCAGTTACTCGAATGCAGGGGGCCTTGGCGAGCAGTACTTC; cdr3_aa: CASSYSNAGGLGEQYF
clone_size: .; j_call: TRBJ2-3; v_call: TRBV5-8; d_call: TRBD1; cdr3_nt: TGTGCCAGCCCCCGCCGGTGGCTGATGGACAGGGGCACAGATACGCAGTATTTT; cdr3_aa: CASPRRWLMDRGTDTQYF
clone_size: few; j_call: TRBJ1-2; v_call: TRBV18; d_call: .; cdr3_nt: TGTGCCAGCTCTCCCAGGGAGGGGAGAAACTATGGCTACACCTTC; cdr3_aa: CASSPREGRNYGYTF
clone_size: .; j_call: TRBJ2-1; v_call: TRBV9; d_call: TRBD2; cdr3_nt: TGTGCCAGCAGCGGAAGTACTAGCGGGAGGGCCTGGGATGAGCAGTTCTTC; cdr3_aa: CASSGSTSGRAWDEQFF